This T cell receptor (beta chain) was documented in a study of prognosis after radiotherapy for stage I lung cancer. Study context: Among about 7 patients the tumors were squamous cell carcinoma, and among about a dozen they were adenocarcinoma. No patient was treated with concurrent therapy while undergoing stereotactic body radiotherapy.

This clonotype was seen many times. No antigen is known for it. Study-wide points: A drop in unique TCR clone counts was seen after stereotactic body radiation therapy, median roughly 10,000 versus 7,000.

The V segment lost 2 bases and the J segment 4 bases; nucleotides outside the gene matches: 7. The CDR3 length is 16 residues. Per germline, CDR1 KGHDR and CDR2 SFDVKD. Template was genomic DNA; TCR beta CDR3 amplified in two multiplex PCR rounds. Gene-specific primers for each TRBV and TRBJ gene drove first-round PCR. TCRdb analysed the multiplex PCR reads with MiXCR anew, one entry per CDR3 protein. This sample carries more than 25,000 distinct CDR3 sequences, about 34% of them seen once, and the ten largest clones take around 30%. At each of two time points, about 6 milliliters of venous blood were taken.

The receptor was derived from a donor older than 45 with non-small cell lung cancer. The chain joins TRBV24-1 to TRBJ2-5, with 9 positions matching TRBD1. Sequences were derived from PBMCs, sampled before or after stereotactic body radiation therapy (not recorded which). The DNA for the CDR3 is TGTGCCACCAGTGATTACTTAGGGACAGGGCGAGAGACCCAGTACTTC. Encoded protein: CATSDYLGTGRETQYF.